This T cell receptor beta chain was profiled in a study of blood T cell repertoires in COVID-19 (dated by TCRdb to about 2020). Background for the entire study: Collaborator samples came from the United States, Italy and Spain and covered acute and convalescent phases of COVID-19. The material from the prospective study consisted of cDNA or gDNA derived from T cells, B-cell-depleted T cells, or PBMCs. Subjects who had been exposed to COVID-19, were actively infected with it, or had recovered from it provided the deeply sampled blood TCRbeta repertoires that made up the dataset. The repertoires were released in a freely available public database intended as a resource for research on the immune response to SARS-CoV-2. The samples were drawn from the first 160 participants of the ongoing ImmuneRACE study and from 1,254 subjects provided by 6 global collaborators. Nearly every sample came with metadata listing a de-identified subject ID, COVID-19 status, age in years and sex. HLA class I and class II types, where available, came from metadata supplied by the sample provider rather than from assay-based typing. General study outcomes and caveats: The amount of clinical and demographic metadata varied by source and participant and was provided uncurated.

As regards this clone: Its antigen is not yet known. The input lacks base qualities; no much larger clone sits a single base away.

The immunoSEQ Assay, a bias-controlled multiplex PCR, was used to amplify TCRbeta CDR3 regions from genomic DNA. The study's own analysis went as follows. The number of nucleated cells in each sample was estimated from the amplification of reference gene primers within the assay. To quantify the absolute abundance of each unique TCRbeta CDR3 rearrangement, sequence reads were collapsed and filtered. For each sample, productive Simpson clonality was calculated by taking the square root of Simpson's diversity index across productive rearrangements. TCRdb took over this immuneACCESS table, retaining in-frame rearrangements with V and J assigned. Such tables are incomplete; in checked studies, under half of the missing clones stem from an unresolved V gene, and the remainder is unexplained. V, J and clone size were drawn from that table, and D and trimming were deduced from the DNA. Counted in this sample were around 30,000 clones; roughly 90% of them appeared once. 7.5% to 9% of the sample belongs to the ten largest clones.

Each collaborating institution followed its own protocols to collect whole blood in K2EDTA tubes. For TCRbeta analysis, collaborator samples were shipped as frozen whole blood, as isolated PBMCs, or as DNA extracted from either sample type. This TCR was recovered from a man aged 65 to 85 with active or convalescent COVID-19. Sequencing was performed on peripheral blood.

CDR3 reads: CASSLGLAGLNEQYF. The DNA sequence reads TGTGCCAGCAGTTTGGGCTTAGCGGGGTTGAACGAGCAGTACTTC. This chain is built from TRBV27 and TRBJ2-7; TRBD2 agrees with 8 junctional bases. Taken from cysteine to phenylalanine, the CDR3 has 15 residues. Here the CDR3 DNA is all that survives: 45 bases in frame from base 1. V is pruned by 3 bases and J by 5 bases, leaving 9 bases of the junction without a gene match. Reading the germline V gene (reference sequence) gives CDR1 MNHEY and CDR2 SMNVEV.